Sequencing of this T cell receptor beta chain was carried out in a study of OX40 agonist ivuxolimab in advanced cancers. About the study as a whole: Ivuxolimab, which targeted the costimulatory receptor OX40 (CD134), was an agonistic, fully human IgG2 monoclonal antibody. Of the 50 to 55 dose-escalation patients, hepatocellular carcinoma was present in around 20, melanoma in approximately 15, renal cell carcinoma in 9 and head and neck cancer in 9. Prior anti-PD-1, anti-PD-L1 or anti-CTLA-4 therapy was permitted, and about 40% of dose-escalation patients had received checkpoint inhibitors. Intravenous ivuxolimab was administered to patients every 2 weeks at six dose levels: 0.01, 0.1, 0.3, 1.5, 3 and 10 mg/kg. Partial responses occurred in three dose-escalation patients: two with cutaneous melanoma and one with hepatocellular carcinoma. A male proportion of about 79% and a mean age of approximately 55 years, ranging from about 20 to 79, were recorded for the dose-escalation cohort. The paper reports the monotherapy dose-escalation portion (N of about 50 patients) of the phase I ivuxolimab trial. The point of sequencing TCRbeta in the periphery was to test whether ivuxolimab changed TCR sequence diversity and drove clonal T-cell expansion.

The trial excluded patients who had a history of autoimmune disease or were on systemic immunosuppression. In every dose cohort, peripheral blood was drawn for TCR sequencing at baseline, cycle 4 day 1, and cycle 7 day 1. The samples were taken from a phase I, first-in-human, multicenter, open-label dose-escalation trial of ivuxolimab. The trial enrolled adults with locally advanced or metastatic head and neck squamous cell, hepatocellular, melanoma or renal cell carcinoma. Before TCR sequencing, CD4+ and CD8+ T cells were separately sorted from peripheral blood. The junction shows trimming of 5 bases on V and 5 bases on J, and the gene matches do not reach 4 bases of it. The CDR1 and CDR2 encoded by the germline V gene are MDHEN and SYDVKM. Reading from cysteine to phenylalanine, the CDR3 counts 15 amino acids. Only CDR3 DNA is held: 45 bases, read in frame from base 1. To sequence the TCRbeta CDR3 region, genomic DNA was isolated from the sorted cells. The immunoSEQ Assay was used for sequencing of TCRbeta CDR3 regions. Held by TCRdb, this immuneACCESS table contains in-frame sequences only and omits some clones. Under half of the omission traces to an unresolved V gene where checked; the cause of the rest is unknown. In all, the sample holds more than 50,000 clones, and approximately 84% of those were seen once. The ten largest clonotypes hold 4.5% to 5.5% of the sample.

What the work shows at the level of the full study, not this receptor alone: Low levels of normalized T-cell clonal expansion were also shown by some nonresponding patients. The antigen specificity of the peripheral T cells that underwent clonal expansion was not determined. After ivuxolimab, CD8+ T cells had more expanded clones than CD4+ T cells on average. In the 0.1-3.0 mg/kg groups, partial responders were among the patients with the lowest normalized peripheral clonal expansion, particularly in CD8+ T cells. Clonal expansion of both CD4+ and CD8+ blood T cells was observed from baseline to week 6 at doses 0.1 to 3.0 mg/kg.

This clone occurred a few times. Its antigen remains undetermined. No base qualities exist here, and no much larger clone lies one base off it. The sequence came from an adult with an advanced solid tumor such as melanoma, head and neck, liver or kidney cancer. The starting material was CD4+ or CD8+ T cells sorted from blood, obtained in a trial of the OX40 agonist ivuxolimab. The V and J segments used are TRBV28 and TRBJ2-2, with 11 bases in between that match TRBD2. The CDR3 is CASSPLAGVTGELFF. The DNA sequence follows: TGTGCCAGCAGTCCACTAGCGGGAGTAACCGGGGAGCTGTTTTTT.